This TCR beta chain originates from a study of T cell repertoires in aging, cancer and after chemotherapy. A mixed TRB-A/B primer pool amplified rearranged TRB by multiplex touch-down PCR. MiXCR, applied by TCRdb to the multiplex PCR reads, yields one record per CDR3 protein. The sample holds about 8,000 distinct CDR3 sequences, about half seen once. Study conclusions and caveats: Healthy donors lost TCR diversity with age mainly through richness, cancer patients through richness and evenness. Rebound thymic output was suggested by rising median generation probability during chemotherapy in each cancer cohort. Age-matched healthy donors had significantly more diverse, less clonal blood TCR repertoires than untreated cancer patients.

The template was genomic DNA from peripheral blood, not RNA. As for this clonotype: Its antigen is still unknown.

V shed 6 bases and J shed 0 bases, with 15 bases lying between them. The germline V gene encodes CDR1 MNHNY and CDR2 SVGAGI (reference sequence). This CDR3 has 15 residues. The receptor was isolated from a human donor with a solid tumor. Sequencing was done on a sample of blood. V and J are TRBV6-6 and TRBJ2-7; the D gene could be TRBD1 or TRBD2 (5 bases each). The CDR3 DNA reads as TGTGCCAGCAGCCCAGAGGCAGGGAGCTCCTACGAGCAGTACTTC. It translates to CASSPEAGSSYEQYF.